The 12 T cell receptor beta chains in this list originate from one sample, sequenced in a study of PD-L1 blockade in urothelial cancer. Profiled with immunoSEQ multiplex PCR; TCRdb holds only in-frame clones, not every one. The sample shows tens of thousands of clones, 85% to 90% of them seen only once. Time point defined: peripheral blood 6 weeks after treatment start. The sequences come from PBMCs, collected around atezolizumab (anti-PD-L1) treatment. These receptors all come from a man between 60 and 75 years old with urothelial cancer.

The CDR3 is CASSERPGTSGRNNEQFF. The DNA of the CDR3 is TGTGCCAGCAGTGAACGCCCAGGGACTAGCGGGAGGAACAATGAGCAGTTCTTC. The chain is built from TRBV6-1 and TRBJ2-1; the match to TRBD2 covers 15 bases. Germline assignment: CDR1 MNHNS and CDR2 SASEGT. This CDR3 has 18 residues. The trim removed 2 bases at V and 5 bases at J, leaving 7 bases unmatched.

The chain employs TRBV10-3 and TRBJ2-2, with D maybe TRBD1 (6 bases). Trimming took off 11 bases at V and 5 bases at J, with 15 bases between the two ends. This CDR3 spans 13 amino acids. From germline, CDR1 is ENHRY and CDR2 SYGVKD. The CDR3 reads CAVWQGRTGELFF. The DNA for the CDR3 is TGTGCCGTCTGGCAGGGGCGGACCGGGGAGCTGTTTTTT.

Only one count was recorded for this clone. This chain uses TRBV6-1 with TRBJ2-1; TRBD2 aligns across 7 bases. This CDR3 is built from 15 residues. V lost 1 base, J lost 5 bases, and 5 bases stayed unmatched. The germline CDR1 and CDR2 sequences are MNHNS and SASEGT. The CDR3, as DNA: TGTGCCAGCAGTGAAGACGGACGGGAGGACAATGAGCAGTTCTTC. Its protein product is CASSEDGREDNEQFF.

V usage is TRBV18 and J usage is TRBJ1-3; D is undetermined. V lost 1 base, J lost 0 bases, and 7 bases lay in between. The germline V gene has CDR1 KGHSH and CDR2 LQKENI. This CDR3 is 15 amino acids long. CDR3 DNA: TGTGCCAGCTCACCACGGCTGGCCTCTGGAAACACCATATATTTT. Residues: CASSPRLASGNTIYF.

The J gene is TRBJ2-7, the V gene TRBV7-2; D ambiguous. Germline lookup yields CDR1 SGHTA and CDR2 FQGNSA. V was clipped by 1 base and J by 3 bases, with 10 bases between them. This CDR3 comprises 14 residues. The CDR3 region has the DNA TGTGCCAGCAGCTTAGGGGCAGAGCTCTACGAGCAGTACTTC. It encodes CASSLGAELYEQYF.

J is TRBJ2-7 and V is TRBV29-1; D gene uncertain. With 4 bases removed from V and 0 bases from J, the gap between germline ends came to 13 bases. CDR1 is SQVTM and CDR2 is ANQGSEA in the germline V gene. CDR3 length: 14 amino acids. The CDR3 loop is CSVVLQITSYEQYF. The DNA for the CDR3 is TGCAGCGTTGTCCTACAGATTACCTCCTACGAGCAGTACTTC.

The chain employs TRBV19 and TRBJ2-7; possible D gene TRBD2, 5 bases. CDR1 is LNHDA and CDR2 is SQIVND in the germline V gene (reference sequence). CDR3 length: 15 amino acids. V was cut by 5 bases and J by 3 bases, with 17 bases left in between. CDR3 nucleotide sequence: TGTGCCAGTAGTCCACGGACGGCGGGTAACTACGAGCAGTACTTC. This sequence encodes CASSPRTAGNYEQYF.

V is TRBV19 and J is TRBJ2-6; maybe TRBD2 (6 bases). This CDR3 has 17 amino acids. Germline V gene data show CDR1 as LNHDA and CDR2 as SQIVND (reference sequence). V was cut by 4 bases and J by 0 bases, with 13 bases left in between. CDR3 nucleotides: TGTGCCAGTAGTAGGGGGGTAGGGGCCTCTGGGGCCAACGTCCTGACTTTC. It translates to CASSRGVGASGANVLTF.

The rearrangement links TRBV6-1 to TRBJ1-5, with D uncertain. Trimming cost V 1 base and J 7 bases, with 11 bases left between them. Germline lookup yields CDR1 MNHNS and CDR2 SASEGT. There are 14 residues in the CDR3. DNA for the CDR3: TGTGCCAGCAGTGAAGGTAGTTCAGGACAGCCCCAGCATTTT. This gives the protein CASSEGSSGQPQHF.

This chain joins TRBV21-1 and TRBJ2-7; TRBD1, as called in the table, went unchecked against the DNA. TRBV21-1 is a pseudogene. The CDR3 covers 14 residues. The CDR3 here is CAMAVRQGVSEQYF. CDR3 DNA sequence: TGTGCCATGGCGGTAAGACAGGGGGTGTCCGAGCAGTACTTC.

The chain combines TRBV5-1 with TRBJ2-1, with 11 bases matching TRBD1. The germline V gene has CDR1 SGHRS and CDR2 YFSETQ. CDR3 length equals 15 residues. V gave up 4 bases and J gave up 3 bases; unmatched junction bases: 3. The CDR3 region has the DNA TGCGCCAGCAGCCCCGGGACAGGGGGCTACAATGAGCAGTTCTTC. Translated, it gives CASSPGTGGYNEQFF.

The V and J genes are TRBV5-4 and TRBJ1-2, with 8 positions matching TRBD1. Germline CDR1 reads SGHNT; CDR2 reads YYREEE (reference sequence). This CDR3 spans 15 amino acids. The V gene end was trimmed by 1 base and the J gene end by 3 bases; junction bases not matched to a gene: 5. The CDR3 DNA sequence: TGTGCCAGCAGCTTGTCAGGGACAGGTGACTATGGCTACACCTTC. Encoded protein: CASSLSGTGDYGYTF.